This TCR beta chain appears in the sequencing data of a study of blood T cell repertoires in COVID-19. Measured with immunoSEQ multiplex PCR; TCRdb has only the in-frame clones, and not every one. The profile shows about 330,000 clones, approximately 92% of them singletons. Germline trimming cut 2 bases from V and 8 bases from J; bases unmatched to any gene: 7. CDR3 length equals 15 residues. Germline V lookup: CDR1 MNHEY, CDR2 SVGAGI. The sample was PBMCs or T cells enriched from blood (not recorded which). The receptor was isolated from a woman aged 30 to 39 who had recovered from COVID-19. This chain uses TRBV6-5 with TRBJ2-1; 9 positions agree with TRBD1. Here the CDR3 DNA reads TGTGCCAGCAGTTACCCCGGGACAGGGAGCGATGAGCAGTTCTTC. It codes for CASSYPGTGSDEQFF.